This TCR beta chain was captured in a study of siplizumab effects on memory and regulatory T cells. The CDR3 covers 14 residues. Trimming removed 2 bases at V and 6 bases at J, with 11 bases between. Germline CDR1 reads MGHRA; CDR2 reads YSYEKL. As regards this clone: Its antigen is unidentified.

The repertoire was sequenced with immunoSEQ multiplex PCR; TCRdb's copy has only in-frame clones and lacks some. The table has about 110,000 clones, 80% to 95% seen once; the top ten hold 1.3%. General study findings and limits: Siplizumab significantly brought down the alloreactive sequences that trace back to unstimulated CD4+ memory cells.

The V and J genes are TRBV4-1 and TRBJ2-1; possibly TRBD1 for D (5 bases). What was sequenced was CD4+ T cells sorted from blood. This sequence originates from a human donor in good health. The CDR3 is CASSQPQGTNEQFF. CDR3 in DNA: TGCGCCAGCAGCCAACCTCAGGGCACCAATGAGCAGTTCTTC.